Listed below are T cell receptor beta chains from one sample, sequenced in a study of OX40 agonist ivuxolimab in advanced cancers. Assay used: immunoSEQ multiplex PCR; TCRdb lists only in-frame clones, some missing. The sample has thousands of clones; 79% are singletons. The sample was CD4+ or CD8+ T cells sorted from blood, taken in a trial of the OX40 agonist ivuxolimab. The receptors here all came from an adult with an advanced solid tumor such as melanoma, head and neck, liver or kidney cancer. Each CDR3 is given with its conserved first and last residue. Fields, in order: clone size, J gene, V gene, D gene, CDR3 DNA, CDR3 protein. D genes are given only for firm matches. For some rows the clone size is stated as once, few or many, or as a class when expanded; others skip it.

. | TRBJ2-5 | TRBV6-5 | TRBD1 | TGTGCCAGCAGCACCTGGGACAGGGCGGGGGAGACCCAGTACTTC | CASSTWDRAGETQYF
. | TRBJ1-2 | TRBV9 | . | TGTGCCAGCAGCGTAGGTGGGGACTATGGCTACACCTTC | CASSVGGDYGYTF
few | TRBJ2-3 | TRBV7-3 | . | TGTGCCAGCAGCCCGGGCGGCGGCCCCACAGATACGCAGTATTTT | CASSPGGGPTDTQYF
. | TRBJ2-1 | TRBV2 | TRBD2 | TGTGCCAGCAGTGATCGGACTAGCGGGAGGGACCCCTACAATGAGCAGTTCTTC | CASSDRTSGRDPYNEQFF
. | TRBJ1-1 | TRBV9 | . | TGTGCCAGCAGCGTAGCTGGCGACAGAGAAAACACTGAAGCTTTCTTT | CASSVAGDRENTEAFF
once | TRBJ2-7 | TRBV25-1 | . | TGTGCCAGCAGTGAAGGACTCCGGAGAGAGAACGAGCAGTACTTC | CASSEGLRRENEQYF
. | TRBJ2-3 | TRBV7-2 | . | TGTGCCAGCAGTAACCAGGGAGGGGGGTACGATACGCAGTATTTT | CASSNQGGGYDTQYF
large | TRBJ2-2 | TRBV7-2 | TRBD2 | TGTGCCAGCAGGCCCCCTCCGGGACTACAATCGAACACCGGGGAGCTGTTTTTT | CASRPPPGLQSNTGELFF
few | TRBJ2-7 | TRBV5-1 | . | TGCGCCAGCAGCTTGAGTTGGGGCCACGCCTACGAGCAGTACTTC | CASSLSWGHAYEQYF
. | TRBJ2-6 | TRBV13 | . | TGTGCCAGCAGCTACAGGAGCTCTGGGGCCAACGTCCTGACTTTC | CASSYRSSGANVLTF